The 18 T cell receptor beta chains given below trace back to one sample, sequenced in a study of cytomegalovirus exposure and HLA in healthy donors. The PCR had 60 Vbeta and 13 Jbeta primers. Clones were sequenced by immunoSEQ multiplex PCR, and TCRdb holds only the in-frame ones, with some missing. The sample holds approximately 160,000 clones, roughly 79% seen once. The sequenced sample consisted of PBMCs. These receptors originate from a middle-aged woman in good health and CMV-seronegative.

The chain combines TRBV6-1 with TRBJ2-2; D remains ambiguous. The CDR3 is 16 residues long. Germline CDR1 reads MNHNS; CDR2 reads SASEGT. Trimming took off 1 base at V and 4 bases at J, with 13 bases between the two ends. The CDR3 region is CASSEEWSSGTGELFF. The CDR3, as DNA: TGTGCCAGCAGTGAAGAGTGGAGCTCTGGCACCGGGGAGCTGTTTTTT.

This chain joins TRBV6-6 and TRBJ1-1; tentative D call: TRBD1 (5 bases). In germline, CDR1 is MNHNY, CDR2 SVGAGI (reference sequence). This CDR3 is built from 14 residues. V was clipped by 6 bases and J by 3 bases, with 14 bases between them. The DNA of the CDR3 is TGTGCCAGCAGGACTCTCCCGGGGGACACTGAAGCTTTCTTT. It codes for CASRTLPGDTEAFF.

The V call is TRBV30, the J call TRBJ1-3; 8 bases are shared with TRBD1. CDR1 is GTSNPN and CDR2 is SVGIG in the germline V gene (reference sequence). The CDR3 covers 13 residues. The V segment lost 5 bases and the J segment 4 bases; nucleotides outside the gene matches: 4. The CDR3 spells CAWWTGLGNTIYF. In DNA, the CDR3 is TGTGCCTGGTGGACAGGGTTAGGAAACACCATATATTTT.

This clone came up many times. The rearrangement joins TRBV6-5 to TRBJ2-5; D perhaps matches TRBD2 (5 bases). Trimming took off 7 bases at V and 5 bases at J, with 17 bases between the two ends. Germline CDR1 and CDR2: MNHEY and SVGAGI. The CDR3 sequence is 14 residues long. CDR3 region: CASKKYGVFETQYF. In DNA form, the CDR3 reads TGTGCCAGCAAGAAATACGGGGTATTTGAGACCCAGTACTTC.

This clone was recorded only once. This chain joins TRBV5-1 and TRBJ2-7; tentative D call: TRBD1 (5 bases). V dropped 0 bases and J dropped 5 bases, with 12 bases sitting between them. Germline V lookup: CDR1 SGHRS, CDR2 YFSETQ. The CDR3 contains 14 residues. CDR3 sequence: CASSLDFGANEQYF. The CDR3 DNA reads TGCGCCAGCAGCTTGGATTTTGGGGCCAACGAGCAGTACTTC.

This clone was seen a handful of times. This chain joins TRBV7-9 and TRBJ2-2, with 8 bases fitting TRBD2. V lost 3 bases, J lost 7 bases, and 4 bases stayed unmatched. From germline, CDR1 is SEHNR and CDR2 FQNEAQ (reference sequence). The CDR3 spans 14 residues. In DNA form, the CDR3 reads TGTGCCAGCAGCTTGGCGGGAGGTATCGGGGAGCTGTTTTTT. As protein: CASSLAGGIGELFF. The whole variable domain, remainder taken from reference TRBV7-9 and TRBJ2-2, is DTGVSQNPRHKITKRGQNVTFRCDPISEHNRLYWYRQTLGQGPEFLTYFQNEAQLEKSRLLSDRFSAERPKGSFSTLEIQRTEQGDSAMYLCASSLAGGIGELFFGEGSRLTVL.

V gene TRBV7-6 combines with J gene TRBJ1-1; D perhaps matches TRBD1 (5 bases). The germline gives CDR1 SGHVS, CDR2 FNYEAQ. This CDR3 region has 15 residues. Trimming removed 5 bases at V and 3 bases at J, with 16 bases between. The CDR3 DNA is TGTGCCAGCAGCCCCCAGGCAGGGATGGACACTGAAGCTTTCTTT. It is translated as CASSPQAGMDTEAFF.

The table lists this clone with a few counts. The V call is TRBV5-6, the J call TRBJ2-5, with 9 positions matching TRBD2. The CDR3 is made up of 15 amino acids. The junction had 2 bases not matched to a gene; V was cut back by 0 bases and J by 2 bases. In germline, CDR1 is SGHDT, CDR2 YYEEEE. In nucleotides, the CDR3 is TGTGCCAGCAGCTTGGGACTAGCGGAACAAGAGACCCAGTACTTC. Protein sequence: CASSLGLAEQETQYF. The full variable domain, in which reference TRBV5-6 and TRBJ2-5 provide the parts outside the CDR3, is DAGVTQSPTHLIKTRGQQVTLRCSPKSGHDTVSWYQQALGQGPQFIFQYYEEEERQRGNFPDRFSGHQFPNYSSELNVNALLLGDSALYLCASSLGLAEQETQYFGPGTRLLVL.

The CDR3 protein is CASSTLGRSSYEQYF. The DNA of the CDR3 is TGTGCCAGCAGTACCCTGGGCCGAAGCTCCTACGAGCAGTACTTC. V and J are TRBV28 and TRBJ2-7, with unresolved D. Germline V CDR1 and CDR2: MDHEN, SYDVKM. The CDR3 is 15 amino acids. V dropped 5 bases and J dropped 0 bases, with 14 bases sitting between them.

A remark on this clone: Additional DNA sequences in this sample encode the identical CDR3. This chain links TRBV5-1 with TRBJ2-3, with D tentatively TRBD2 (6 bases). Trimming left V 3 bases short and J 1 base short, with 6 bases between. The germline CDR1 and CDR2 sequences are SGHRS and YFSETQ. This CDR3 region has 13 residues. CDR3 region: CASSSGGTDTQYF. The DNA of the CDR3 is TGCGCCAGCAGCTCGGGGGGCACAGATACGCAGTATTTT.

This chain uses TRBV30 with TRBJ2-1, with D perhaps matching TRBD2 (6 bases). The CDR3 sequence is 11 residues long. Per germline, CDR1 GTSNPN and CDR2 SVGIG (reference sequence). With 5 bases removed from V and 10 bases from J, the gap between germline ends came to 12 bases. Here the CDR3 DNA reads TGTGCCTGGGGGCGGGGCTCGGAGCAGTTCTTC. The encoded protein is CAWGRGSEQFF.

The chain couples TRBV28 to TRBJ1-3, with a possible D match to TRBD1 (5 bases). Trimming took off 7 bases at V and 0 bases at J, with 13 bases between the two ends. The length of the CDR3 is 15 residues. Germline V gene lookup returns CDR1 MDHEN and CDR2 SYDVKM. The CDR3 DNA reads as TGTGCCAGCACCTGGGACGGGAGCTCTGGAAACACCATATATTTT. Protein product: CASTWDGSSGNTIYF.

The chain employs TRBV19 and TRBJ1-4, with D possibly being TRBD1 (6 bases). The CDR3 is made up of 13 amino acids. Trimming cost V 8 bases and J 2 bases, with 9 bases left between them. From germline, CDR1 is LNHDA and CDR2 SQIVND (reference sequence). The CDR3 DNA follows: TGTGCCAGTGGGACACCGACTAATGAAAAACTGTTTTTT. Protein sequence: CASGTPTNEKLFF.

The J gene is TRBJ2-1, the V gene TRBV10-2, with 9 bases matching TRBD2. The CDR3 sequence is 14 residues long. Germline V gene sequence: CDR1 WSHSY, CDR2 SAAADI. V was pared by 5 bases and J by 9 bases, with 8 bases of the junction left unmatched. CDR3 DNA: TGCGCCAGCAGTATGGCGGGAGGGCCGGGTGAGCAGTTCTTC. Its translation is CASSMAGGPGEQFF.

This sequence joins TRBV11-3 and TRBJ2-1; TRBD1 aligns across 7 bases. The CDR3 spans 14 residues. The V and J ends lost 8 bases and 3 bases, in that order; junction bases with no gene match: 7. Per germline, CDR1 SGHNT and CDR2 YENEEA. In DNA form, the CDR3 reads TGTGCCAGCTCACCCGGGACAGACTACAATGAGCAGTTCTTC. This gives the protein CASSPGTDYNEQFF.

J is TRBJ2-7 and V is TRBV5-4, with TRBD1 identical over 9 bases. Germline V gene data show CDR1 as SGHNT and CDR2 as YYREEE (reference sequence). Unmatched junction bases numbered 7, after V lost 4 bases and J lost 2 bases. The CDR3 sequence is 15 residues long. This CDR3 is CASSNTGDRAYEQYF. In DNA, the CDR3 is TGTGCCAGCAGCAATACCGGGGACAGGGCCTACGAGCAGTACTTC.

The chain has TRBV28 and TRBJ1-1; D is unresolved. CDR3 length: 15 amino acids. Trimming stripped 1 base from V and 3 bases from J, with 12 bases between. Germline loops: CDR1 MDHEN, CDR2 SYDVKM. The CDR3 protein is CASSLYRGRDTEAFF. CDR3 sequence (DNA): TGTGCCAGCAGTTTATATCGGGGAAGGGACACTGAAGCTTTCTTT.

This clone appeared once. The V gene is TRBV5-6, the J gene TRBJ2-1; TRBD2 agrees at 7 bases. Germline CDR1 is SGHDT and CDR2 is YYEEEE. The CDR3 extends over 15 amino acids. Trimming cost V 4 bases and J 4 bases; bases outside gene matches: 8. CDR3 DNA: TGTGCCAGCAGCCTCCCGGGGGAGGGGTACAATGAGCAGTTCTTC. This gives the protein CASSLPGEGYNEQFF. Together with reference TRBV5-6 and TRBJ2-1, the CDR3 gives the full variable domain: DAGVTQSPTHLIKTRGQQVTLRCSPKSGHDTVSWYQQALGQGPQFIFQYYEEEERQRGNFPDRFSGHQFPNYSSELNVNALLLGDSALYLCASSLPGEGYNEQFFGPGTRLTVL.